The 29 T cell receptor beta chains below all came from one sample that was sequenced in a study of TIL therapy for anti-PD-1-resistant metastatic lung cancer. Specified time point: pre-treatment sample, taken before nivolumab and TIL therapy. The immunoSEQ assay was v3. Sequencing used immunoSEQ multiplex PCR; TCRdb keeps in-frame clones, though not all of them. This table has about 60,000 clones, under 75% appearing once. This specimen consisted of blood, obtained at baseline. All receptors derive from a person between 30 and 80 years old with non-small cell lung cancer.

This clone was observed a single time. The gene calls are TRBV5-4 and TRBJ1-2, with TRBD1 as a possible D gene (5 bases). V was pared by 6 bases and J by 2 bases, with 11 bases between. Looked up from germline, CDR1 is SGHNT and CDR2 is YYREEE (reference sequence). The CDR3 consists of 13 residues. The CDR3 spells CASKGAANYGYTF. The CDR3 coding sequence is TGTGCCAGCAAAGGGGCCGCGAACTATGGCTACACCTTC.

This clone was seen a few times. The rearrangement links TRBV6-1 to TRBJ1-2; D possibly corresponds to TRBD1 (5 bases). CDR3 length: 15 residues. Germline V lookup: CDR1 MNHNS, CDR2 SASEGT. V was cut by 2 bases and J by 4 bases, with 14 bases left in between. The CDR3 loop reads CASSELGGRAYGYTF. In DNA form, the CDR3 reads TGTGCCAGCAGTGAACTGGGGGGACGCGCCTATGGCTACACCTTC.

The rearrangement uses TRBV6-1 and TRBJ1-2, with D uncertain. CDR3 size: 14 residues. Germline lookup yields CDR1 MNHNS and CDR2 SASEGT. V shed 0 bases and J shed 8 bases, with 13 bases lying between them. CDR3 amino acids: CASSEALTRLGYTF. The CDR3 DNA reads TGTGCCAGCAGTGAAGCGCTTACGAGGCTAGGCTACACCTTC.

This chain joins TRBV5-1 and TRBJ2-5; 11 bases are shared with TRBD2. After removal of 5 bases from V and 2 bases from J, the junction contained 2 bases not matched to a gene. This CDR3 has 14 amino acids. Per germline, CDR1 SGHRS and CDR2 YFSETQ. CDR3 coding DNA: TGCGCCAGCAGTATAGCGGGGGGGCAAGAGACCCAGTACTTC. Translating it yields CASSIAGGQETQYF.

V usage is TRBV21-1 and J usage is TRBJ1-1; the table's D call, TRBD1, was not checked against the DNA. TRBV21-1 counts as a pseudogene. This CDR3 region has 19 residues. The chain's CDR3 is CASSPWEGTGPSPSTEAFF. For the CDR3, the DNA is TGTGCCAGCAGCCCCTGGGAGGGGACAGGGCCCTCCCCTAGCACTGAAGCTTTCTTT.

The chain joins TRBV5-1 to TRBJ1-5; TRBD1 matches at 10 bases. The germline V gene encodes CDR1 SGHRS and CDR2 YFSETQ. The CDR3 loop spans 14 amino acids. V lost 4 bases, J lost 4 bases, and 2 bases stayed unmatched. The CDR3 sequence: CASSAGQGNQPQHF. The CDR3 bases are TGCGCCAGCAGCGCGGGACAGGGGAATCAGCCCCAGCATTTT.

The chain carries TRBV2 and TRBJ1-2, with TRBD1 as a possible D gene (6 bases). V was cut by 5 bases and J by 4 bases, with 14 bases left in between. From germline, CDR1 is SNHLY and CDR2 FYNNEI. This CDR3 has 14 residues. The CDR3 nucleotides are TGTGCCAGCAGTTTTAGACAGGCTCGCTATGGCTACACCTTC. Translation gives CASSFRQARYGYTF.

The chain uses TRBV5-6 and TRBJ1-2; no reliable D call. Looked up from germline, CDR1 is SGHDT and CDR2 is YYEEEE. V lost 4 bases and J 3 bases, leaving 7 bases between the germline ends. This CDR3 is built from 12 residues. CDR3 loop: CASSAQDYGYTF. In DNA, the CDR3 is TGTGCCAGCAGCGCCCAAGACTATGGCTACACCTTC. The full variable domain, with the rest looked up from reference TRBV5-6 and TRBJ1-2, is DAGVTQSPTHLIKTRGQQVTLRCSPKSGHDTVSWYQQALGQGPQFIFQYYEEEERQRGNFPDRFSGHQFPNYSSELNVNALLLGDSALYLCASSAQDYGYTFGSGTRLTVV.

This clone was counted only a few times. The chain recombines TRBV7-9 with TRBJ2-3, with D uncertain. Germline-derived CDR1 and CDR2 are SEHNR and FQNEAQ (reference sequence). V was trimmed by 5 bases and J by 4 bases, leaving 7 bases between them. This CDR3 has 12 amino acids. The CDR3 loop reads CASSPDSDTQYF. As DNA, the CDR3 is TGTGCCAGCAGCCCCGATTCAGATACGCAGTATTTT.

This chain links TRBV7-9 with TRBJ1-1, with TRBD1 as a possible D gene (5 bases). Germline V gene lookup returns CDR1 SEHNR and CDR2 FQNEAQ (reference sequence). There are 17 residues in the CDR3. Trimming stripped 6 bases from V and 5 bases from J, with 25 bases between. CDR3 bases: TGTGCCAGCAGTCCCGCTTTGGGGGTTTCCCGGAGGACTGAAGCTTTCTTT. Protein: CASSPALGVSRRTEAFF.

This CDR3 reads CASSQDEGRTDTQYF. The CDR3 DNA sequence: TGCGCCAGCAGCCAAGATGAAGGGCGCACAGATACGCAGTATTTT. The rearrangement links TRBV4-1 to TRBJ2-3, with D unclear. Germline V gene data show CDR1 as MGHRA and CDR2 as YSYEKL. CDR3 length equals 15 residues. V dropped 0 bases and J dropped 1 base, with 8 bases sitting between them.

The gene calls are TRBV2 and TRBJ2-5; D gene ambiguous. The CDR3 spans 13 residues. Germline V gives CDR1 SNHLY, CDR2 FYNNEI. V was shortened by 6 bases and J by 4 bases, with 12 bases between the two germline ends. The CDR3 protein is CASSLWKAETQYF. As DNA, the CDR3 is TGTGCCAGCAGCCTATGGAAGGCAGAGACCCAGTACTTC.

Written as DNA, the CDR3 is TGTGCCAGCAGCTTATATCTAGGACCGCCCAAGAACACTGAAGCTTTCTTT. It yields the protein CASSLYLGPPKNTEAFF. The rearrangement uses TRBV7-6 and TRBJ1-1; D call uncertain. Germline lookup yields CDR1 SGHVS and CDR2 FNYEAQ. The ends were cut back, 2 bases at V and 1 base at J, with 17 bases in the middle. This CDR3 spans 17 amino acids.

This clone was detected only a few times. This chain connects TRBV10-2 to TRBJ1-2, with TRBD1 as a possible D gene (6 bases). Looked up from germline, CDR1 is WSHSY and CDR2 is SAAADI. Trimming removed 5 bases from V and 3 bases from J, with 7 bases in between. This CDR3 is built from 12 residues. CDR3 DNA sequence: TGCGCCAGCAGTCCAGGGGACTATGGCTACACCTTC. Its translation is CASSPGDYGYTF.

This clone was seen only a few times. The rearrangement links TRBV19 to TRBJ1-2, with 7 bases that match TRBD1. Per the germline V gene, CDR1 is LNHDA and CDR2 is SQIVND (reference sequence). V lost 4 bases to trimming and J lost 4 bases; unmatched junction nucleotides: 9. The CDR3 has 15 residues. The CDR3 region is CASSTRTGQLYGYTF. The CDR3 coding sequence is TGTGCCAGTAGTACTCGGACAGGTCAACTCTATGGCTACACCTTC.

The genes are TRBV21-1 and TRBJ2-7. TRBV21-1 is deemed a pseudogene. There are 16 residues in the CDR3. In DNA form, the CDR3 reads TGTGCCAGCAGCAAAGGGAAGCCTGCTCCCTCCTACGAGCAGTACTTC. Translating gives CASSKGKPAPSYEQYF.

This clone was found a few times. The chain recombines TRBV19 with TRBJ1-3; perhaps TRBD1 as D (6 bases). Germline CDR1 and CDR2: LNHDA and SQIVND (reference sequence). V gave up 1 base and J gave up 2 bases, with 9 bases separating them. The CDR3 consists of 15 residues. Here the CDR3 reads CASSIGRGAGNTIYF. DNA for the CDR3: TGTGCCAGTAGTATAGGCAGGGGAGCTGGAAACACCATATATTTT.

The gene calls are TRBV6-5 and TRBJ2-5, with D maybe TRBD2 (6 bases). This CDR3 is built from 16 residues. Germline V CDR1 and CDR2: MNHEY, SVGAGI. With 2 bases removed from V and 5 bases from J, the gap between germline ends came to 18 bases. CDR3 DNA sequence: TGTGCCAGCAGTTACGTCGGCGCGGGGCAATGGGAGACCCAGTACTTC. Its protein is CASSYVGAGQWETQYF.

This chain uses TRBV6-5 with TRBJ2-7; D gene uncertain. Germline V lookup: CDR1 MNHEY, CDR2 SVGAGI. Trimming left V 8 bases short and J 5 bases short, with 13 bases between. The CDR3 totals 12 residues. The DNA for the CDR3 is TGTGCCAGCTTCAGTACCCTAAACGAGCAGTACTTC. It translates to CASFSTLNEQYF.

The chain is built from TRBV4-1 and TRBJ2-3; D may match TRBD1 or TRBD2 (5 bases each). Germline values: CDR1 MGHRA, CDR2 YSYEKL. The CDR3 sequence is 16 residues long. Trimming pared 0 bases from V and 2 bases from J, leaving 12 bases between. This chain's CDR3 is CASSQDKGTYTDTQYF. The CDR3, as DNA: TGCGCCAGCAGCCAAGATAAGGGGACGTACACAGATACGCAGTATTTT.

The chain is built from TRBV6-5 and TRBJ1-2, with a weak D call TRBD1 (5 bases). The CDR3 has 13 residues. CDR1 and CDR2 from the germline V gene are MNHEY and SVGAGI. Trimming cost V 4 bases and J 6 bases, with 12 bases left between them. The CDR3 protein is CASSSRGYNGYTF. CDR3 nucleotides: TGTGCCAGCAGTTCCCGGGGCTATAATGGCTACACCTTC.

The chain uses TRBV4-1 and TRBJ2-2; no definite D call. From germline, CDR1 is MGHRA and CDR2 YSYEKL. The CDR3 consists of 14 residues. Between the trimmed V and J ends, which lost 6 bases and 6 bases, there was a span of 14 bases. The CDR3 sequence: CASRDQAGSGELFF. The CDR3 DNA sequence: TGCGCCAGCAGGGACCAGGCAGGCTCCGGGGAGCTGTTTTTT.

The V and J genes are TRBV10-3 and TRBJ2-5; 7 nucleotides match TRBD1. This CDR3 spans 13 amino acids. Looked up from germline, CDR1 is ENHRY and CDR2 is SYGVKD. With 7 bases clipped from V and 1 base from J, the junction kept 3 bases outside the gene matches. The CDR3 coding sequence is TGTGCCATCACCAGGGGGATCCAAGAGACCCAGTACTTC. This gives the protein CAITRGIQETQYF.

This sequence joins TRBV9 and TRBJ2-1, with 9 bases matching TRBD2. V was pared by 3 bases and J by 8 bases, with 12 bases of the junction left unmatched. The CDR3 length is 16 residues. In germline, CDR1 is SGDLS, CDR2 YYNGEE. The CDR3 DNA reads TGTGCCAGCAGCGAGGGGGCTAGCGGGATACGGGATGAGCAGTTCTTC. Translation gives CASSEGASGIRDEQFF.

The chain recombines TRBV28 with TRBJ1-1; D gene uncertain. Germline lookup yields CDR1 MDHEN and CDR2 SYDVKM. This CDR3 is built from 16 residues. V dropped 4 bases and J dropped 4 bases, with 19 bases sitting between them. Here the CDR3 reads CASSSQRTRYATEAFF. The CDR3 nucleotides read TGTGCCAGCAGTTCCCAACGGACGAGGTATGCCACTGAAGCTTTCTTT.

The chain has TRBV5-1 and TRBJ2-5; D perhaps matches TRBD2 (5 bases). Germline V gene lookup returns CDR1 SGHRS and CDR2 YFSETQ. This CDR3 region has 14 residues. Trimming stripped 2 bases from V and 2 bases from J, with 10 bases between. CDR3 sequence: CASSFRPGQETQYF. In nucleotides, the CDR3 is TGCGCCAGCAGCTTCCGACCGGGGCAAGAGACCCAGTACTTC.

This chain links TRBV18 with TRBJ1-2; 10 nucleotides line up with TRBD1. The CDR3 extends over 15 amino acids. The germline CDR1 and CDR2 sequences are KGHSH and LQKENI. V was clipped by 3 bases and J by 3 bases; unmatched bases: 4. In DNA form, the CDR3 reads TGTGCCAGCTCACCCTCGACAGGGGGCGACTATGGCTACACCTTC. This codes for CASSPSTGGDYGYTF.

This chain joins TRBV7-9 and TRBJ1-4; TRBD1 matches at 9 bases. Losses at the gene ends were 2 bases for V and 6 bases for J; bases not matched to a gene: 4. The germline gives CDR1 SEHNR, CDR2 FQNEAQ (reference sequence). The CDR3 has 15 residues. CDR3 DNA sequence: TGTGCCAGCAGCTTATTATACAGGGGGCATGAAAAACTGTTTTTT. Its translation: CASSLLYRGHEKLFF. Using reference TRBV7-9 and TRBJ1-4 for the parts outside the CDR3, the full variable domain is DTGVSQNPRHKITKRGQNVTFRCDPISEHNRLYWYRQTLGQGPEFLTYFQNEAQLEKSRLLSDRFSAERPKGSFSTLEIQRTEQGDSAMYLCASSLLYRGHEKLFFGSGTQLSVL.

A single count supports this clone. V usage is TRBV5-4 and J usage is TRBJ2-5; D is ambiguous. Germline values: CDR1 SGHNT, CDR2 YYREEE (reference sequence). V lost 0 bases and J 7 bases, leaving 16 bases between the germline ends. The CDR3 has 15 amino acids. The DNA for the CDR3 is TGTGCCAGCAGCTTGGATCGCAGCCCAAAAGGGACCCAGTACTTC. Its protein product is CASSLDRSPKGTQYF.